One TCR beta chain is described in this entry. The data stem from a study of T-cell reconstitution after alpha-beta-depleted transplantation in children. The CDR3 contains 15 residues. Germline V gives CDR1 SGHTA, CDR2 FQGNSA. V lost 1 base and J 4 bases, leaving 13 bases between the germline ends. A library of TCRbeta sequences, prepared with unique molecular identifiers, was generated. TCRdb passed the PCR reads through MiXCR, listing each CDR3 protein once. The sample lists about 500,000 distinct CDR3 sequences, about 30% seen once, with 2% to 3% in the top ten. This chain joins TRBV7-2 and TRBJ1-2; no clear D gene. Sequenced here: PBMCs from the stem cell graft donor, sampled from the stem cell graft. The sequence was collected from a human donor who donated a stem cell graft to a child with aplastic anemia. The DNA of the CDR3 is TGTGCCAGCAGCTTAGTTCACACGGTGTCCTATGGCTACACCTTC. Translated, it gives CASSLVHTVSYGYTF.